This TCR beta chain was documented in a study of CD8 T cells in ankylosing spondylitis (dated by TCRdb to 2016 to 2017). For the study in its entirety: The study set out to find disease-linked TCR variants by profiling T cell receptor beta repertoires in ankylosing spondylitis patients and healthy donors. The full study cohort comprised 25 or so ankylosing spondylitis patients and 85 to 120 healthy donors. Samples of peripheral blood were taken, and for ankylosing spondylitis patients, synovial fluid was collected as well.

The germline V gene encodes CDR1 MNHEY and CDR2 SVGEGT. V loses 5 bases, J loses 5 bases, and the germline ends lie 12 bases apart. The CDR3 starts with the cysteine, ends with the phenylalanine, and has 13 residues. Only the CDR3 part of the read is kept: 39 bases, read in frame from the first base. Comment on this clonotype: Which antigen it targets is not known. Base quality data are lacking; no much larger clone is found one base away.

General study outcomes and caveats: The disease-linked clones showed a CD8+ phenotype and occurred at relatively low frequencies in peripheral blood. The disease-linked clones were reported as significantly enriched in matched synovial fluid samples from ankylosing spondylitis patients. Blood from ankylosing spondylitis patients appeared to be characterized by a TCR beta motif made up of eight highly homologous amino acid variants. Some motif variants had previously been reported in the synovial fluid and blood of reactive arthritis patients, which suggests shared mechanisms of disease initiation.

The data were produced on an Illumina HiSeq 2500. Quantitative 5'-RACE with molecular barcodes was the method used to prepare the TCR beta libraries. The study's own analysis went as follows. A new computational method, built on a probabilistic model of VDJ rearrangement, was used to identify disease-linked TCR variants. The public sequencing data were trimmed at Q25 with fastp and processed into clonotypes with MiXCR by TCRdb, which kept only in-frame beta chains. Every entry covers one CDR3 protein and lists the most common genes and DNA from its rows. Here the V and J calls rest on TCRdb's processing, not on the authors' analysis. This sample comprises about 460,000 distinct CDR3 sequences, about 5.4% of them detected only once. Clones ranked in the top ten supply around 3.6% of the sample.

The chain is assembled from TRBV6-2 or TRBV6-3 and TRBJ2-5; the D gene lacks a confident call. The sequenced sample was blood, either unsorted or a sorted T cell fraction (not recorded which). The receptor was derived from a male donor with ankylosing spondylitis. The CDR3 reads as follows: CASSPFQVETQYF. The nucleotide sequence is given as TGTGCCAGCAGTCCCTTCCAAGTGGAGACCCAGTACTTC.